This T cell receptor (beta chain) was sequenced in a study of tissue T cells after allogeneic stem cell transplantation (dated by TCRdb to between 2021 and 2022). Background for the entire study: Using research autopsies of patients with and without GVHD, plus mouse models of GVHD, the study profiled TCR beta repertoires across many tissues. On the human side, the study was prospective and observational, with no blinding or randomization. Broader findings and caveats from the paper: Which tissue TCRs were alloreactive or antigen-specific was not determined in the study, and some of the clones might have been host cells that persisted. The patient cohort was small and clinically heterogeneous, and sampling depth was acknowledged as a limitation. Within patients, how anatomically similar tissues were was a major factor shaping TCR repertoire composition, regardless of disease or transplant status. Not many T cell clones showed up in more than one patient, yet clustering based on motifs uncovered repertoire signatures that were shared across patients in a tissue-specific way. In both patients and mice, T cells from blood and spleen picked up only a limited part of the TCR repertoire that was detected in tissues.

CDR1 and CDR2 are read off the germline V gene as SGHSA and FRNQAP. Including cysteine and phenylalanine, the CDR3 has 11 amino acids. The 30 bases shown cover part of the CDR3, and their frame starts at base 1. Between the V and J ends, shortened by 0 bases and 6 bases respectively, the junction contains 3 bases. Library method: the immunoSEQ multiplex PCR assay. TCRbeta CDR3 sequencing was performed at survey depth by Adaptive Biotechnologies, and CDR3 sequences, V/J genes, productive frequency and template counts were reported. TCR beta CDR3 regions were amplified from genomic DNA rather than RNA. As for the original processing: Jensen-Shannon divergence served to quantify pairwise repertoire overlap between tissues, with 0 meaning identical and 1 meaning complete divergence. Tissues were grouped by single-linkage agglomerative hierarchical clustering of pairwise JSD values, and the clustering results were shown as dendrograms. GLIPH2 was run on all patient samples with simulation_depth 1000, kmer_min_depth 3 and cdr3_length_cutoff 8, and groups with more than two unique CDR3s were retained. A standardized tissue-overlap score was calculated by extrapolating Jaccard GLIPH-group overlap across patients to a standard repertoire size of 1000 clones. To look at how diversity was associated with clinical or experimental variables, linear mixed-effect models were used, with tissue treated as a fixed effect and individual treated as a random effect. Held by TCRdb, this immuneACCESS table contains in-frame sequences only and omits some clones. Under half of the omission traces to an unresolved V gene where checked; the cause of the rest is unknown. The V and J calls and clone size were taken over from that table, and D and trimming were inferred from the DNA. Recorded for this sample are some 48,000 clones; 73% of them occurred a single time. The leading ten clones occupy 0.5% to 0.6% of the sample.

Note on this clone: The target of this receptor is not known. As a mouse receptor, it takes its gene names and germline sequences from the mouse. The CDR3 is cut off 1 residue early in the read; its end comes from the germline J gene.

The sequence is built from TRBV16 and TRBJ2-7; the D segment cannot be called with confidence. Material for sequencing was sorted cells pooled from one or two spleens. This TCR derives from a pool of C57BL/6 mice in good health. CDR3 bases read: TGTGCAAGCAGCTTAGAGGTTGAACAGTAC. Its protein reads: CASSLEVEQY. The entire CDR3 protein reads CASSLEVEQYF.